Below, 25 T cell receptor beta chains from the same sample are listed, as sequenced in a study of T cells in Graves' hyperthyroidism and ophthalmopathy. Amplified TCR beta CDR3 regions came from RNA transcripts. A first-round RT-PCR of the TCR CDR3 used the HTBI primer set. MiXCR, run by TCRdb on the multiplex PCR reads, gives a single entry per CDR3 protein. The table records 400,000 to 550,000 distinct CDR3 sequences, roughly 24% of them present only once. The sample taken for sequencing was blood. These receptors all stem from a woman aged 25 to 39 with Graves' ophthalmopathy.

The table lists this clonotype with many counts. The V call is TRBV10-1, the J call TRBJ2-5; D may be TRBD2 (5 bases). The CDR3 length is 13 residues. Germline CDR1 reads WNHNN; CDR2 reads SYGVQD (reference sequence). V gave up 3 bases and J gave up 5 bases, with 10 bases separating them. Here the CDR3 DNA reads TGCGCCAGCAGTGAATCGGGGTCCGAGACCCAGTACTTC. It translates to CASSESGSETQYF.

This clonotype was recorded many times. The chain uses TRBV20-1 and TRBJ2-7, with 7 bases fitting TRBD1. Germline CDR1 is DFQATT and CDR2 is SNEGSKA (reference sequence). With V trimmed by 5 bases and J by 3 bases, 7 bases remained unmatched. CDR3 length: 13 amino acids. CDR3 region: CSAEPGQNYEQYF. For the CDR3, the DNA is TGCAGTGCTGAACCGGGACAGAACTACGAGCAGTACTTC.

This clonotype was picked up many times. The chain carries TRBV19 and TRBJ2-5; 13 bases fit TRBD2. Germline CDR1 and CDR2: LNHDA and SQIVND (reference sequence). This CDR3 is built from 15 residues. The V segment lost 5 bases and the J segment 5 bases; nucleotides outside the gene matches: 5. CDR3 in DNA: TGTGCCAGTAGTGCGGGACTAGCGGGGACGGAGACCCAGTACTTC. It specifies CASSAGLAGTETQYF.

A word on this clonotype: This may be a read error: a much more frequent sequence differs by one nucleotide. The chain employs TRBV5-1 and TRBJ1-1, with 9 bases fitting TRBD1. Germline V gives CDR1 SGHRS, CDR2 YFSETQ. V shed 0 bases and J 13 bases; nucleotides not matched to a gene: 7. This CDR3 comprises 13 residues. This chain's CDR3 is CASSLDRGQSVFF. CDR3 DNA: TGCGCCAGCAGCTTGGACAGGGGGCAAAGTGTTTTCTTT.

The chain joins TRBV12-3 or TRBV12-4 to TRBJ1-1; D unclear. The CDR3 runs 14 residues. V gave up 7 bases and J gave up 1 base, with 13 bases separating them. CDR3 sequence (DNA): TGTGCCAGCACCCCGGGGTACCGGAACACTGAAGCTTTCTTT. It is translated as CASTPGYRNTEAFF.

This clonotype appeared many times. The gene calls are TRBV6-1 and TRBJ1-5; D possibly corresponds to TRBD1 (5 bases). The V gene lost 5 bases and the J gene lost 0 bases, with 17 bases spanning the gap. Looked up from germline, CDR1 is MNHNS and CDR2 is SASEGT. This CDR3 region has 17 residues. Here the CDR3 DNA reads TGTGCCAGCAGTCCCCTGGGGGGGAAATATAGCAATCAGCCCCAGCATTTT. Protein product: CASSPLGGKYSNQPQHF.

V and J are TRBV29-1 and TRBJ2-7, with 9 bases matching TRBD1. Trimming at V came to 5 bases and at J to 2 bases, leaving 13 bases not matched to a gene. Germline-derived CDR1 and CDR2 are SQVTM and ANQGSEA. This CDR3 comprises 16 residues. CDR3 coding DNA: TGCAGCGTTATTACCCGGGACAGGGAACCAGCCTACGAGCAGTACTTC. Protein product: CSVITRDREPAYEQYF.

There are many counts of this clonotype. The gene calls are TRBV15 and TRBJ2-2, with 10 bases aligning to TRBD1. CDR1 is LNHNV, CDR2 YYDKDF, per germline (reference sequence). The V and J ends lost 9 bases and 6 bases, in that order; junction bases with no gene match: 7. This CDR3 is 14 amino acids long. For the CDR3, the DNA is TGTGCCACTTTGACAGGGGGCGCCCCCGGGGAGCTGTTTTTT. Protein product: CATLTGGAPGELFF. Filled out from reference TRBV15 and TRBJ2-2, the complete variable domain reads DAMVIQNPRYQVTQFGKPVTLSCSQTLNHNVMYWYQQKSSQAPKLLFHYYDKDFNNEADTPDNFQSRRPNTSFCFLDIRSPGLGDTAMYLCATLTGGAPGELFFGEGSRLTVL.

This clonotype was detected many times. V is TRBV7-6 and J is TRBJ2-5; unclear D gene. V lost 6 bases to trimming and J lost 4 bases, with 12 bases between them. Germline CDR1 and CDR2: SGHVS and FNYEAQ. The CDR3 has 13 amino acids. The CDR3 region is CASRDLRTETQYF. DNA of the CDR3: TGTGCCAGCAGGGACCTCAGGACAGAGACCCAGTACTTC.

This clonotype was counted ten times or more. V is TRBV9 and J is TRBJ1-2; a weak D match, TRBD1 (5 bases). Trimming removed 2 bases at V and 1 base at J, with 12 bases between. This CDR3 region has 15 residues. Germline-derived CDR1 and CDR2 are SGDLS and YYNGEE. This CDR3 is CASSVGVGVNYGYTF. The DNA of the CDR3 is TGTGCCAGCAGCGTGGGGGTAGGGGTTAACTATGGCTACACCTTC.

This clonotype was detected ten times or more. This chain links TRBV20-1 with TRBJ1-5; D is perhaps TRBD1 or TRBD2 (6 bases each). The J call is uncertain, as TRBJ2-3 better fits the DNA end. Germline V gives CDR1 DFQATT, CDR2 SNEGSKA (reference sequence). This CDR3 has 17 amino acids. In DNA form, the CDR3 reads TGCAGTGCTAGGGGGGGCGGTAACAGGGAAGTCAATCAGCCCCAGTATTTT. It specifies CSARGGGNREVNQPQYF.

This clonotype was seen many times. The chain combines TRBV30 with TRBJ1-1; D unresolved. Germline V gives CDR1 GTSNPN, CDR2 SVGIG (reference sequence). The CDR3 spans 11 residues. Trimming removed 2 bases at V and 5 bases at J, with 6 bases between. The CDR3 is CAWSQRTEAFF. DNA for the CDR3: TGTGCCTGGAGTCAGAGAACTGAAGCTTTCTTT.

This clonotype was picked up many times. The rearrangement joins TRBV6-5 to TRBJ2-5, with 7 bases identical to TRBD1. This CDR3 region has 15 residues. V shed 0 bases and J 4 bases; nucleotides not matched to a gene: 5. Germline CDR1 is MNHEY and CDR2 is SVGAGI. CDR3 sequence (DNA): TGTGCCAGCAGTTACTCGAGGGCAGGGGGAGAGACCCAGTACTTC. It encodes CASSYSRAGGETQYF.

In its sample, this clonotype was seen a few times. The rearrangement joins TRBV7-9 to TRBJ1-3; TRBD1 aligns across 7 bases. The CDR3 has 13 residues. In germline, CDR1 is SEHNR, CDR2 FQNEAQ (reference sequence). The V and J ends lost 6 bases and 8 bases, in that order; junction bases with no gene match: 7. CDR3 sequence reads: CASRPPGGDTIYF. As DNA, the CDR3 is TGTGCCAGCAGACCTCCAGGGGGGGACACCATATATTTT.

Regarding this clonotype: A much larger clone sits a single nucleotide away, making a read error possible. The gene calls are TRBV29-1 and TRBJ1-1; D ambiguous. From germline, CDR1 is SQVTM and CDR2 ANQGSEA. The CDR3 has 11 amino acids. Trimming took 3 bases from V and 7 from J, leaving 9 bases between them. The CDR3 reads CSVDDVLEAFF. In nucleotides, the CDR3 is TGCAGCGTTGACGACGTACTTGAAGCTTTCTTT.

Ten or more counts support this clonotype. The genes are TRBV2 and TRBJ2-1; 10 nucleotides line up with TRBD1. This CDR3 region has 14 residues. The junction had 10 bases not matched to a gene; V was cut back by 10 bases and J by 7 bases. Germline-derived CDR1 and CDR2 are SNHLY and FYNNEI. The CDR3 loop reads CATGQGTWVNEQFF. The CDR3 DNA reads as TGTGCCACGGGACAGGGGACATGGGTTAATGAGCAGTTCTTC.

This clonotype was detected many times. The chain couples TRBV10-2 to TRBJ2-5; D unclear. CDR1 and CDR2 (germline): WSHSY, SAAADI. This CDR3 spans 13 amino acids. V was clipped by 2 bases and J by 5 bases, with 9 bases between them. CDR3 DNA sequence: TGCGCCAGCAGTGAGGTGGCCAGGGAGACCCAGTACTTC. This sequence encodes CASSEVARETQYF.

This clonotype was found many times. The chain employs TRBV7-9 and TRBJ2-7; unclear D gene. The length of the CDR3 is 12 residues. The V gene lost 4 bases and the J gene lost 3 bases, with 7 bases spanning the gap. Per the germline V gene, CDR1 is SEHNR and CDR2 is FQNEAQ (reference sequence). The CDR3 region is CASSSDFYEQYF. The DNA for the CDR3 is TGTGCCAGCAGCTCCGACTTCTACGAGCAGTACTTC.

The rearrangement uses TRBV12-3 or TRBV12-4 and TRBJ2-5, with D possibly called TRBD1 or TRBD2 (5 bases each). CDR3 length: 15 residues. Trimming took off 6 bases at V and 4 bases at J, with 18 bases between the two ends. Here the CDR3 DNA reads TGTGCCAGCAGCTCCGGGACCCGGGTTGGAGAGACCCAGTACTTC. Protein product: CASSSGTRVGETQYF.

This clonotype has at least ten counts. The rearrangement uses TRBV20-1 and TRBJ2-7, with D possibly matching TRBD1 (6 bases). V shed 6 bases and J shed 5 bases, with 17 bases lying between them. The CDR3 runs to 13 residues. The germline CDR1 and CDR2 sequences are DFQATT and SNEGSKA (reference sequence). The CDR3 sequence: CSARRQNRDEQYF. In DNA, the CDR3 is TGCAGTGCCAGAAGACAAAACAGGGACGAGCAGTACTTC.

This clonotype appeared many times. CDR3 nucleotides: TGTGCCAGCACCCGACCGTATGAAGGATTGAACACTGAAGCTTTCTTT. Amino acids: CASTRPYEGLNTEAFF. J is TRBJ1-1 and V is TRBV7-2; D call uncertain. Trimming shortened V by 7 bases and J by 0 bases, and 18 bases separated the two germline ends. The CDR3 sequence is 16 residues long. The germline V gene encodes CDR1 SGHTA and CDR2 FQGNSA.

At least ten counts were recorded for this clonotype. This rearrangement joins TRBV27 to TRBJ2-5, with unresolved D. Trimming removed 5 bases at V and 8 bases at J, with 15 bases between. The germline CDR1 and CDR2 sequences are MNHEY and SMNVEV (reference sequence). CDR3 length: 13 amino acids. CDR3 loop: CASSSGPPYTQYF. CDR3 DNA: TGTGCCAGCAGTAGTGGGCCGCCGTATACCCAGTACTTC.

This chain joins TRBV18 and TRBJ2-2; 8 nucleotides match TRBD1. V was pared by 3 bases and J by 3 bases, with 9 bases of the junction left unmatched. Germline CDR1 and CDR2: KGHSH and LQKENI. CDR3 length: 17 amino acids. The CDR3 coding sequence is TGTGCCAGCTCACCGTCCACAGGGACAGGAGACACCGGGGAGCTGTTTTTT. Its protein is CASSPSTGTGDTGELFF.

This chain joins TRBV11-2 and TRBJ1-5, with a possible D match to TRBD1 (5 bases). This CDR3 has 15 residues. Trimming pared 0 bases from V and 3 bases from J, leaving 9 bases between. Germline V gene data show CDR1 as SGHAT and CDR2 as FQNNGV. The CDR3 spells CASSLESGTNQPQHF. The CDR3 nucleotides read TGTGCCAGCAGCTTAGAATCAGGGACCAATCAGCCCCAGCATTTT.

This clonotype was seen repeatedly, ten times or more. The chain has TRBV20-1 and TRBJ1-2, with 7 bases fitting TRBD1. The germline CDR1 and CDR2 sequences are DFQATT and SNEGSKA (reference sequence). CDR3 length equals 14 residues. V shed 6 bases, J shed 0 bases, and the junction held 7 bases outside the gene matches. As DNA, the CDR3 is TGCAGTGCACAGCCAGGGACAGCTAACTATGGCTACACCTTC. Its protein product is CSAQPGTANYGYTF.